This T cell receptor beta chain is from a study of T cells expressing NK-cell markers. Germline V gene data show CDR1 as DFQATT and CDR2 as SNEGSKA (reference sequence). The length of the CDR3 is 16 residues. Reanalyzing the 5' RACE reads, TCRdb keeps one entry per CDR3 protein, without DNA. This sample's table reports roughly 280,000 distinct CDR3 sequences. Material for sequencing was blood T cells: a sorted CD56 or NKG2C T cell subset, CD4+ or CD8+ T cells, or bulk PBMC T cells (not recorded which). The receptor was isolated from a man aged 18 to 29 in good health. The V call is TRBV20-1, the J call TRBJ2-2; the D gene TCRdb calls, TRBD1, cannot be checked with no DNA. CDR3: CSARSPPTGLAGELFF.